This T cell receptor (beta chain) was observed in a study of tumor and adjacent non-tumor tissue in lung cancer. Points from the study as a whole: Higher tumor TCR diversity was associated with shorter survival. Tumor repertoires had a smaller top 100 clone share than normal lung.

A modified ARM-PCR protocol with three rounds of nested PCR amplified TCRbeta. TCRdb redid the calling of the multiplex PCR reads with MiXCR, one entry per CDR3 protein. This table has about 75,000 distinct CDR3 sequences, about three quarters appearing once. A word on this clonotype: What it binds is unknown.

CDR3 length equals 15 residues. Germline V gives CDR1 MGHRA, CDR2 YSYEKL. This sample's RNA came from whole unsorted tissue. The sample consisted of lung tumor tissue. This chain joins TRBV4-1 and TRBJ1-5; maybe TRBD1 (5 bases). This sequence originates from a woman between 45 and 65 years old with non-small cell lung cancer. The CDR3 spells CANSLRQISNQPQHF. The CDR3 coding sequence is TGCGCTAACAGCCTCCGACAGATTAGCAATCAGCCCCAGCATTTT.